This is a list of T cell receptor beta chains from one sample in a study of beta chain features in type 1 diabetes. Clones were read by immunoSEQ multiplex PCR, and TCRdb kept only the in-frame ones, dropping some. Here the sample spans 860,000 or so clones, 17% being singletons. The sample consisted of naive CD4+ T cells from blood. The source is a young woman in good health. Each CDR3 is given with its conserved first and last residue. The D gene is left open where the match is weak. The size entry is marked missing in some rows and otherwise reads once, few, many or a size class.

few,-,TRBV28,TRBJ2-5,TGTGCCAGCAGTTCCGCAAGTGAGACCCAGTACTTC,CASSSASETQYF
-,-,TRBV4-3,TRBJ2-7,TGCGCCAGCAGCCAAGATACAGGGAGCGAGCAGTACTTC,CASSQDTGSEQYF
few,-,TRBV9,TRBJ2-5,TGTGCCAGCAGCGAAAGGCTAGGAGAGACCCAGTACTTC,CASSERLGETQYF
-,-,TRBV11-1,TRBJ2-2,TGTGCCAGCACCCCTAGGGGGATGACCGGGGAGCTGTTTTTT,CASTPRGMTGELFF
few,-,TRBV6-5,TRBJ1-4,TGTGCCAGCAGCCCTGCCGTGGAGATTCATGAAAAACTGTTTTTT,CASSPAVEIHEKLFF
-,TRBD2,TRBV28,TRBJ2-1,TGTGCCAGCAGACGGGGAGGGGCCGGCTCCTACAATGAGCAGTTCTTC,CASRRGGAGSYNEQFF
few,-,TRBV28,TRBJ1-1,TGTGCCAGCAGGGAAACAGGGTGGACTGAAGCTTTCTTT,CASRETGWTEAFF
few,-,TRBV11-2,TRBJ2-1,TGTGCCAGCAGGAGTGGGAGCGGCTCCTACAATGAGCAGTTCTTC,CASRSGSGSYNEQFF
-,-,TRBV7-2,TRBJ1-2,TGTGCCAGCAGCTTGATCGGGGATGGCTACACCTTC,CASSLIGDGYTF
few,-,TRBV19,TRBJ2-1,TGTGCCAGTAGTGACCCGGGGACCACCTACAATGAGCAGTTCTTC,CASSDPGTTYNEQFF
-,-,TRBV5-1,TRBJ2-3,TGCGCCAGCAGCCCCCTTGGGGCAACCTCTGCAGATACGCAGTATTTT,CASSPLGATSADTQYF
-,TRBD1,TRBV28,TRBJ2-1,TGTGCCAGCAGTCCCAGGGGGTCCCACAATGAGCAGTTCTTC,CASSPRGSHNEQFF
few,TRBD2,TRBV18,TRBJ2-1,TGTGCCAGCTCACCACCAAGCGGGAGGGTAGCATACGAGCAGTTCTTC,CASSPPSGRVAYEQFF
few,TRBD1,TRBV7-2,TRBJ2-7,TGTGCCAGCAGCTTAGGTGGACAGGCCCCCTACGAGCAGTACTTC,CASSLGGQAPYEQYF
-,TRBD2,TRBV11-2,TRBJ2-3,TGTGCCAGCAGCTCCCGACTAGCGGGAGGCGCAGATACGCAGTATTTT,CASSSRLAGGADTQYF
-,-,TRBV28,TRBJ2-3,TGTGCCAGCAGTTTAAAGCGGATAGTCACAGATACGCAGTATTTT,CASSLKRIVTDTQYF
-,-,TRBV5-1,TRBJ1-1,TGCGCCAGCAGCGCCGGACAGACGAACACTGAAGCTTTCTTT,CASSAGQTNTEAFF
few,-,TRBV5-1,TRBJ2-7,TGCGCCAGCAGCTTGGTGGCGGGGAGCTCCTACGAGCAGTACTTC,CASSLVAGSSYEQYF
-,-,TRBV4-2,TRBJ2-5,TGTGCCAGCAGCCAACTACCTCAAGGGGAGACCCAGTACTTC,CASSQLPQGETQYF
-,-,TRBV7-9,TRBJ2-1,TGTGCCAGCAGCAAAGCAGGGTTAGAGCAGTTCTTC,CASSKAGLEQFF
few,TRBD1,TRBV5-1,TRBJ2-5,TGCGCCAGCAGCTTGTGGACAGGGGGAGAGACCCAGTACTTC,CASSLWTGGETQYF
-,TRBD1,TRBV7-9,TRBJ2-7,TGTGCCAGCAGCCTAGGACAGGGAACCCGGCCGGGCGAGCAGTACTTC,CASSLGQGTRPGEQYF
-,-,TRBV27,TRBJ2-7,TGTGCCAGCAGTTTATCGACAACGAGCTCCTACGAGCAGTACTTC,CASSLSTTSSYEQYF
-,-,TRBV18,TRBJ2-5,TGTGCCAGCTCACCTACGGAGGAAGAGACCCAGTACTTC,CASSPTEEETQYF
-,TRBD2,TRBV18,TRBJ2-3,TGTGCCAGCTCACCCGGGGGGACCGACACAGATACGCAGTATTTT,CASSPGGTDTDTQYF
-,-,TRBV2,TRBJ2-1,TGTGCCAGCAGTGGGGGCGGTGCACTTCCCCCCTACAATGAGCAGTTCTTC,CASSGGGALPPYNEQFF
-,TRBD2,TRBV4-2,TRBJ2-3,TGTGCCAGCAGCAAGAAGAGATCGACTAGCGGGATTTCAGATACGCAGTATTTT,CASSKKRSTSGISDTQYF
few,-,TRBV2,TRBJ1-1,TGTGCCAGCAGTCCCTCCCTAGCGACTGAAGCTTTCTTT,CASSPSLATEAFF
few,-,TRBV6-5,TRBJ1-2,TGTGCCAGCAGACAGGGAAGCTATGGCTACACCTTC,CASRQGSYGYTF
few,-,TRBV7-7,TRBJ2-1,TGTGCTAGCAGCTTAACCGAGTTTGGTAATGAGCAGTTCTTC,CASSLTEFGNEQFF
-,TRBD1,TRBV5-1,TRBJ1-2,TGCGCCAGCAGCATGACAGGGGGAGGAACCTATGGCTACACCTTC,CASSMTGGGTYGYTF
few,-,TRBV5-4,TRBJ1-2,TGTGCCAGCAGCCAAGATAGGCATGGCTACACCTTC,CASSQDRHGYTF
-,TRBD1,TRBV9,TRBJ2-3,TGTGCCAGCAGAGCAGGACAGGCCGACACAGATACGCAGTATTTT,CASRAGQADTDTQYF
few,-,TRBV10-3,TRBJ1-5,TGTGCCACCAGAAACCTGGACAACAATCAGCCCCAGCATTTT,CATRNLDNNQPQHF
once,-,TRBV7-6,TRBJ1-1,TGTGCCAGCAGCCTCCAGGGAATGAGGAACACTGAAGCTTTCTTT,CASSLQGMRNTEAFF
-,-,TRBV5-6,TRBJ1-4,TGTGCCAGCAGCTTAATGGGACTGAAAAATGAAAAACTGTTTTTT,CASSLMGLKNEKLFF
-,TRBD1,TRBV7-2,TRBJ1-2,TGTGCCAGCAGCACACAGGGGGCCGACTATGGCTACACCTTC,CASSTQGADYGYTF
-,TRBD2,TRBV7-9,TRBJ2-5,TGTGCCAGCAGCCCCAGCGCCCTAGCGGGACAAGAGACCCAGTACTTC,CASSPSALAGQETQYF
few,TRBD1,TRBV6-5,TRBJ2-3,TGTGCCAGCAGAAGACAGGGGGCTCTAACAGATACGCAGTATTTT,CASRRQGALTDTQYF